The clone carrying this TCR beta chain was counted a few times. Authors' methods: Amplification from reference gene primers served as the basis for estimated nucleated cell counts. The table came from immunoSEQ multiplex PCR; TCRdb's copy has only in-frame clones and leaves some out. V and J calls and clone size are those listed in that table; D and trimming were worked out from the DNA. The repertoire holds about 180,000 clones, with approximately 80% as singletons. This entry belongs to a study of blood T cell repertoires in COVID-19. Overall study context: Acute-phase and convalescent COVID-19 samples originated in the United States, Italy and Spain. PBMCs, B-cell-depleted T cells, or T cells were the source of the cDNA or gDNA that made up the material.

The receptor comes from a woman in her sixties or seventies with acute or convalescent COVID-19. The sequenced material came from peripheral blood.

The CDR3 nucleotides are TGTGCCAGCAGTACTTCAGTGACAGGCTACACTGAAGCTTTCTTT. It codes for CASSTSVTGYTEAFF. The chain is built from TRBV6-2 or TRBV6-3 and TRBJ1-1, with a weak D call TRBD1 (6 bases). V was cut by 5 bases and J by 3 bases, with 16 bases left in between. Looked up from germline, CDR1 is MNHEY and CDR2 is SVGEGT. CDR3 length equals 15 residues.